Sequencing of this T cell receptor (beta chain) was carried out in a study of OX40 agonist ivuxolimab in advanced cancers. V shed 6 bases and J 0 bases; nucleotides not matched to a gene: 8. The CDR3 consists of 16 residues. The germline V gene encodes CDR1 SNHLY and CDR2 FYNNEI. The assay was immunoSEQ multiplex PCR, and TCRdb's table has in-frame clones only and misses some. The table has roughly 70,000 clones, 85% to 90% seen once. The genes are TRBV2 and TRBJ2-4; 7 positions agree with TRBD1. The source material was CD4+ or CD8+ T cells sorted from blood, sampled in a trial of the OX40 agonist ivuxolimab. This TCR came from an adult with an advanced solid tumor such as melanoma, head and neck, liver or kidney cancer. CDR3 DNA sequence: TGTGCCAGCAGAACAGGGGACCTACTAGCCAAAAACATTCAGTACTTC. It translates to CASRTGDLLAKNIQYF.